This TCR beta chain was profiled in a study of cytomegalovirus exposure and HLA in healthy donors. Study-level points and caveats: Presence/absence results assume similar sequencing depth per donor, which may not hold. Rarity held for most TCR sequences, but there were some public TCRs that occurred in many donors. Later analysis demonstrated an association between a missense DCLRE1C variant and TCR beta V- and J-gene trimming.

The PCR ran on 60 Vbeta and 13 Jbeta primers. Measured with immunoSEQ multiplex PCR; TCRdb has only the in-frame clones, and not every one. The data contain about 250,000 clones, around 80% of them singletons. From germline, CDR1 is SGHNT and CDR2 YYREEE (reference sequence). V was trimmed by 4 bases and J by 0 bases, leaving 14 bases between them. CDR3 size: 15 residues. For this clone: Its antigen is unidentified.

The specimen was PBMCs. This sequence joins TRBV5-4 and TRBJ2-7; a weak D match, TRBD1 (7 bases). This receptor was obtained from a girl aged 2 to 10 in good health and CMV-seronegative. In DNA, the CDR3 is TGTGCCAGCAGCATAACCAGGGGGGCCTCCTACGAGCAGTACTTC. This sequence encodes CASSITRGASYEQYF.